Listed below are T cell receptor beta chains from one sample, sequenced in a study of blood T cell repertoires in COVID-19. Assay used: immunoSEQ multiplex PCR; TCRdb lists only in-frame clones, some missing. Here the sample spans around 210,000 clones, 85% being singletons. Sequenced input: peripheral blood. These receptor sequences come from a middle-aged man with COVID-19, enrolled during active disease. Both conserved end residues are part of each CDR3. D genes are given only for firm matches. Size tells how often a clone was seen (once, few, many) or the class of an expanded clone, and some rows leave it out.

>TRBD1|-|TRBV18|TRBJ2-2
TGTGCCAGCTCACTCCAGACAGGGATGTATACCGGGGAGCTGTTTTTT
CASSLQTGMYTGELFF
>-|-|TRBV2|TRBJ2-7
TGTGCCAGCAGAAACAGGGACGAGCAGTACTTC
CASRNRDEQYF
>TRBD1|once|TRBV2|TRBJ2-3
TGTGCCAGCAACCCCCAGGGGGAGACAGATACGCAGTATTTT
CASNPQGETDTQYF
>TRBD2|-|TRBV6-6|TRBJ2-5
TGTGCCAGCAGTTACCCCCCTAGGCCGGGGGGGACCCAGTACTTC
CASSYPPRPGGTQYF
>-|-|TRBV19|TRBJ2-1
TGTGCCAGTAGTACTGGGCGGGGGCCGTACAATGAGCAGTTCTTC
CASSTGRGPYNEQFF
>TRBD1|-|TRBV6-1|TRBJ1-1
TGTGCCAGCAGTGAAACTCCAGGGACAGACACTGAAGCTTTCTTT
CASSETPGTDTEAFF
>TRBD1|-|TRBV28|TRBJ2-2
TGTGCCAGCAGCTTGCGGATCGGACAGGGGGAGACCGGGGAGCTGTTTTTT
CASSLRIGQGETGELFF
>-|-|TRBV6-5|TRBJ2-7
TGTGCCGGAGGGACGCTTGACTACGAGCAGTACTTC
CAGGTLDYEQYF
>-|-|TRBV3-1/TRBV3-2|TRBJ2-5
TGTGCCAGCAGCCAAGTGGTCAGCCAAGAGACCCAGTACTTC
CASSQVVSQETQYF
>-|-|TRBV3-1/TRBV3-2|TRBJ1-1
TGTGCCAGCAGCCAAGGACAGGAGCTGAACACTGAAGCTTTCTTT
CASSQGQELNTEAFF
>-|-|TRBV9|TRBJ1-1
TGTGCCAGCAGCCCCGGGACACCTGTGAACACTGAAGCTTTCTTT
CASSPGTPVNTEAFF
>-|few|TRBV14|TRBJ1-5
TGTGCCAGCAGCCAGGGGGCAGGTCAGCCCCAGCATTTT
CASSQGAGQPQHF
>TRBD1|once|TRBV28|TRBJ2-3
TGTGCCAGCAGTTTACAGGGGGCGGGCACAGATACGCAGTATTTT
CASSLQGAGTDTQYF
>TRBD1|few|TRBV7-9|TRBJ2-7
TGTGCCAGCAGCTCATCCGGTACAGGGGTCGAGCAGTACTTC
CASSSSGTGVEQYF
>TRBD1|-|TRBV5-1|TRBJ2-7
TGCGCCAGCAGCTTGGGGCATCAGGGGGCAACCTACGAGCAGTACTTC
CASSLGHQGATYEQYF
>TRBD1|-|TRBV5-1|TRBJ1-3
TGCGCCAGCAGCTTAGGGACAGGGGGAATCTCTGGAAACACCATATATTTT
CASSLGTGGISGNTIYF
>-|-|TRBV6-5|TRBJ1-1
TGTGCCAGCAGTTACTCGATACTCCCGAACACTGAAGCTTTCTTT
CASSYSILPNTEAFF
>-|-|TRBV3-1/TRBV3-2|TRBJ2-4
TGTGCCAGCAGCCAAGGGCGGAACATTCAGTACTTC
CASSQGRNIQYF
>TRBD2|-|TRBV19|TRBJ2-7
TGTGCCAGTAGTGCCGCCGAGGGAGGGACCTACGAGCAGTACTTC
CASSAAEGGTYEQYF
>-|once|TRBV6-5|TRBJ2-2
TGTGCCAGCAGCGCTAGAGGGGGGGCCGGGGAGCTGTTTTTT
CASSARGGAGELFF
>-|-|TRBV10-3|TRBJ2-1
TGTGCCATCATGGGGGCGGGGGAGAGCTCCTACAATGAGCAGTTCTTC
CAIMGAGESSYNEQFF
>-|-|TRBV5-1|TRBJ1-5
TGCGCCAGCAGCCCGGACAGTGGGGGCAATCAGCCCCAGCATTTT
CASSPDSGGNQPQHF
>TRBD1|-|TRBV27|TRBJ2-7
TGTGCCAGCAGTTTAAGACAGGGGGCGTGGGAGCAGTACTTC
CASSLRQGAWEQYF
>TRBD1|-|TRBV7-2|TRBJ1-2
TGTGCCAGCAGCTCGGGACAGGGCTATGGCTACACCTTC
CASSSGQGYGYTF
>-|many|TRBV11-2|TRBJ2-1
TGTGCCAGCAGCTTAGGAGGGTCAGCATTAAATGAGCAGTTCTTC
CASSLGGSALNEQFF
>TRBD1|-|TRBV9|TRBJ1-2
TGTGCCAGCAGCGTAGGGGTAGCCGGACAGGGGGTTGGCTACACCTTC
CASSVGVAGQGVGYTF
>-|-|TRBV25-1|TRBJ1-2
TGTGCCAGCAGTGACCAGCGATATGGCTACACCTTC
CASSDQRYGYTF
>TRBD2|-|TRBV7-3|TRBJ2-2
TGTGCCAGCAAGCGGGGCGAGAACACCGGGGAGCTGTTTTTT
CASKRGENTGELFF
>TRBD2|-|TRBV6-1|TRBJ2-3
TGTGCCAGCAGTGACGGGTCGCGGGGGACAGATACGCAGTATTTT
CASSDGSRGTDTQYF
>-|-|TRBV7-8|TRBJ2-7
TGTGCCAGCAGCTTAGGCTTCAGGGAAGAGCAGTACTTC
CASSLGFREEQYF
>-|-|TRBV7-2|TRBJ1-1
TGTGCCAGCAGCTTAGCTGGACAGCTGAACACTGAAGCTTTCTTT
CASSLAGQLNTEAFF
>-|once|TRBV5-4|TRBJ1-1
TGTGCCAGCAGCAAGACTAGGACTGAAGCTTTCTTT
CASSKTRTEAFF
>TRBD1|once|TRBV18|TRBJ2-5
TGTGCCAGCTCACCCCGGGACAGTCAAGAGACCCAGTACTTC
CASSPRDSQETQYF
>TRBD1|-|TRBV18|TRBJ1-6
TGTGCCAGCTCAGTGTCCGGGACAGGGAATTCACCCCTCCACTTT
CASSVSGTGNSPLHF
>TRBD2|-|TRBV6-1|TRBJ2-3
TGTGCCAGCAGTGACGCGCGAGGGACTAGCGGGGGGTACACAGATACGCAGTATTTT
CASSDARGTSGGYTDTQYF
>TRBD1|-|TRBV4-2|TRBJ1-5
TGTGCCAGCAGCCAGGGGACAGATCAGCCCCAGCATTTT
CASSQGTDQPQHF
>-|-|TRBV27|TRBJ1-2
TGTGCCAGCGGACTCGGCAGGTGGGAACGACAACTCGGCTACACCTTC
CASGLGRWERQLGYTF
>-|-|TRBV15|TRBJ2-7
TGTGCCACCAGCAGAGGGACAGATCAGTACTTC
CATSRGTDQYF
>-|-|TRBV11-2|TRBJ1-3
TGTGCCAGCAGCTCCCAAGCAGGGCCCCGCCGGAGAAACACCATATATTTT
CASSSQAGPRRRNTIYF
>-|-|TRBV4-1|TRBJ1-2
TGCGCCAGCAGCCAAGAAGGAGGGCTAAGCTATGGCTACACCTTC
CASSQEGGLSYGYTF
>TRBD1|once|TRBV7-3|TRBJ2-1
TGTGCCAGCAGCTTATGGGCAGGGGGCTACAATGAGCAGTTCTTC
CASSLWAGGYNEQFF
>TRBD2|-|TRBV7-6|TRBJ2-5
TGTGCCAGCACCTTAGGTGGGGGGGGAGAGGCTGCAGAGACCCAGTACTTC
CASTLGGGGEAAETQYF
>TRBD1|-|TRBV5-1|TRBJ1-2
TGCGCCAGCAGCTTGGCCCCGACAGGGGAATATGGCTACACCTTC
CASSLAPTGEYGYTF
>-|-|TRBV6-5|TRBJ1-1
TGTGCCAGCAGTTACGTTGGGGGAGGGACTGAAGCTTTCTTT
CASSYVGGGTEAFF
>-|-|TRBV7-2|TRBJ1-3
TGTGCCAGCAGCCTGAGATACCCCGGGACACATAATGGAAACACCATATATTTT
CASSLRYPGTHNGNTIYF
>-|-|TRBV30|TRBJ2-7
TGTGCCTGGAGTACAGGGCCTAACTCCTACGAGCAGTACTTC
CAWSTGPNSYEQYF
>-|-|TRBV2|TRBJ1-1
TGTGCCAGCAGTGCCTGGTACGGGACTGAAGCTTTCTTT
CASSAWYGTEAFF
>-|few|TRBV7-2|TRBJ1-2
TGTGCCAGCAGTATACAGGGTTATGGCTACACCTTC
CASSIQGYGYTF
>TRBD1|-|TRBV29-1|TRBJ2-1
TGCAGCCCCTCCGGGACAGGGAGTTTCAATGAGCAGTTCTTC
CSPSGTGSFNEQFF
>TRBD1|-|TRBV30|TRBJ2-1
TGTGCCTGGAGTGTAGGACAGGGGGCAGGAGATGAGCAGTTCTTC
CAWSVGQGAGDEQFF
>TRBD2|-|TRBV6-2/TRBV6-3|TRBJ2-1
TGTGCCAGCAGTTGGCCTAGCGGGGGGGCAGATGAGCAGTTCTTC
CASSWPSGGADEQFF
>-|-|TRBV4-1|TRBJ1-4
TGCGCCAGCAGCCCCGACTCAGGACTCTATAAGTTCAATGAAAAACTGTTTTTT
CASSPDSGLYKFNEKLFF
>-|-|TRBV18|TRBJ2-7
TGTGCCAGCTCACCATCGGCAGCTAGTGGAGGGGAGCAGTACTTC
CASSPSAASGGEQYF
>-|-|TRBV5-1|TRBJ2-6
TGCGCCAGCAGCCTCAGCACGGACAGCTCTGGGGCCAACGTCCTGACTTTC
CASSLSTDSSGANVLTF
>-|few|TRBV29-1|TRBJ1-2
TGCAGCGTTAGACAGAACTATGGCTACACCTTC
CSVRQNYGYTF
>TRBD1|-|TRBV9|TRBJ2-5
TGTGCCAGCAGCACCCGACAGGGAAGGGAAGAGACCCAGTACTTC
CASSTRQGREETQYF
>-|-|TRBV5-1|TRBJ1-2
TGCGCCAGCAGCGCCAGACAGAATGGCTACACCTTC
CASSARQNGYTF
>TRBD1|-|TRBV11-3|TRBJ2-5
TGTGCCAGCAGCTCGAGGGGACAGCCTCAAGAGACCCAGTACTTC
CASSSRGQPQETQYF
>-|-|TRBV18|TRBJ1-4
TGTGCCAGCTCATCACTACAGGAGATTGCAACTAATGAAAAACTGTTTTTT
CASSSLQEIATNEKLFF